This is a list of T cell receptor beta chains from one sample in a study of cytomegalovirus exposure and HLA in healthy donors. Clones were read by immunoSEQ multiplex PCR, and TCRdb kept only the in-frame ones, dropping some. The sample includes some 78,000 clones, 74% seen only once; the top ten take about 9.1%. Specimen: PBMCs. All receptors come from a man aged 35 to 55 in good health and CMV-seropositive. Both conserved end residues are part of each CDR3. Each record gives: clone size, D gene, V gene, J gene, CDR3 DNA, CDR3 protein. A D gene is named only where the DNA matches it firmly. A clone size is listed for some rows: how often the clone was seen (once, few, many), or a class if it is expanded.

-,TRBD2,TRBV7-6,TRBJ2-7,TGTGCCAGCAGCCTGGCCGGGGGGGAATCGCAGTACTTC,CASSLAGGESQYF
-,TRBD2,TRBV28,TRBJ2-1,TGTGCCAGCAGACTGACTAGCGGGAGAGGGAATGAGCAGTTCTTC,CASRLTSGRGNEQFF
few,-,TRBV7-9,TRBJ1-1,TGTGCCAGCAGAATTACAGGTTCTGGTGAAGCTTTCTTT,CASRITGSGEAFF
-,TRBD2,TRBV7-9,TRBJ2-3,TGTGCCAGCAGCCTAGGGACTAGCGGGGCCACAGATACGCAGTATTTT,CASSLGTSGATDTQYF
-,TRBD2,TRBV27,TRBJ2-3,TGTGCCAGCAGTTTAGGGCTGACTAGTAGCGGGGGCACAGATACGCAGTATTTT,CASSLGLTSSGGTDTQYF
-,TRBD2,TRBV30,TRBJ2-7,TGTGCCTGGACAACCGGGACTAAAAGCTACGAGCAGTACTTC,CAWTTGTKSYEQYF
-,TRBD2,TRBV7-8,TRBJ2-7,TGTGCCAGCAGGCCTGTAGCGGGAGCCTACGAGCAGTACTTC,CASRPVAGAYEQYF
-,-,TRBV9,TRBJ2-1,TGTGCCAGCAGCGTAGATTTCGATGAGCAGTTCTTC,CASSVDFDEQFF
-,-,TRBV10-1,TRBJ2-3,TGCGCCAGCAGTGAGCCCCACACAGATACGCAGTATTTT,CASSEPHTDTQYF
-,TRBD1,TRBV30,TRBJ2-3,TGTGCCTGGACCTCCGGGACAGGGAGGACAGATACGCAGTATTTT,CAWTSGTGRTDTQYF
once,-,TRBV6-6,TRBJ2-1,TGTGCCAGCAGTTACTCGTACGAGGAAAAGGAGCAGTTCTTC,CASSYSYEEKEQFF
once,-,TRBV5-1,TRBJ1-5,TGCGCCAGCAGTTATTCGGAGAATCAGCCCCAGCATTTT,CASSYSENQPQHF
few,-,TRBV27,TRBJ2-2,TGTGCCAGCAGTCCCCAAACGAACACCGGGGAGCTGTTTTTT,CASSPQTNTGELFF
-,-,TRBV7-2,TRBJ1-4,TGTGCCAGCAGCCCCCAGTTCGATGAAAAACTGTTTTTT,CASSPQFDEKLFF